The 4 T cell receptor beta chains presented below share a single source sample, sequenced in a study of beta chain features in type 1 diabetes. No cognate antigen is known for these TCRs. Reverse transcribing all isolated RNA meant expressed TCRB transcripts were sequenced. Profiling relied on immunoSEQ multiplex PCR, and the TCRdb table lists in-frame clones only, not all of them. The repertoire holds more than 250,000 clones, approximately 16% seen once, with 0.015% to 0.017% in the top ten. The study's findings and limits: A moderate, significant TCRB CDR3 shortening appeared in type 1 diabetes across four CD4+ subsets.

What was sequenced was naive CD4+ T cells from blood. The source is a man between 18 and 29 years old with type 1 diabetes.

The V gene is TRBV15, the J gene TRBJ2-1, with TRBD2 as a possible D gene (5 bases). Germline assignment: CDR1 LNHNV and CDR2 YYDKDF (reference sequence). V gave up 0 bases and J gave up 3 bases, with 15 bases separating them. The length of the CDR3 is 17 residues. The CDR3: CATSRDANGILYNEQFF. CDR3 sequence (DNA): TGTGCCACCAGCAGAGATGCGAACGGGATTCTCTACAATGAGCAGTTCTTC.

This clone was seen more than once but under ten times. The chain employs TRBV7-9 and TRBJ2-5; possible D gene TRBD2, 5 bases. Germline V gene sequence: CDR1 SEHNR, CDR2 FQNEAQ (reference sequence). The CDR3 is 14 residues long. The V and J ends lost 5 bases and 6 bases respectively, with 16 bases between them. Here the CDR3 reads CASSPGQLAQTQYF. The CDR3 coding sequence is TGTGCCAGCAGCCCCGGGCAGCTAGCTCAGACCCAGTACTTC.

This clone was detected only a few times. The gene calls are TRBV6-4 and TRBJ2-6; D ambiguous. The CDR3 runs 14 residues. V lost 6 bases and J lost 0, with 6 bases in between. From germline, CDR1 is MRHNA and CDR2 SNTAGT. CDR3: CASSSNSGANVLTF. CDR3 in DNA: TGTGCCAGCAGCTCTAACTCTGGGGCCAACGTCCTGACTTTC.

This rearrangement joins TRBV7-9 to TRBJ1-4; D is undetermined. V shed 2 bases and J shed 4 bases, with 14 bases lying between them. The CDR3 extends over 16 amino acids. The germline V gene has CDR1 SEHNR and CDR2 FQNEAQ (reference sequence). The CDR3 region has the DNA TGTGCCAGCAGCTTATGGGTGGGCAGCCTTAATGAAAAACTGTTTTTT. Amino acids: CASSLWVGSLNEKLFF.